These 15 T cell receptor beta chains share one sample of origin, sequenced in a study of CD8 T cells in ankylosing spondylitis. TCRdb re-analysed the 5' RACE reads in MiXCR, keeping a single row per CDR3 protein. Among under 85,000 distinct CDR3 sequences, approximately 5% were seen once, and the ten largest hold 2.2%. The sample comprised blood, either unsorted or a sorted T cell fraction (not recorded which). The receptors stem from a male donor with ankylosing spondylitis or in good health (not recorded which).

This clonotype appeared many times. The V call is TRBV29-1, the J call TRBJ2-7, with 10 bases aligning to TRBD1. CDR3 length: 13 amino acids. The V and J ends lost 6 bases and 3 bases, in that order; junction bases with no gene match: 5. Germline CDR1 reads SQVTM; CDR2 reads ANQGSEA. The CDR3 DNA reads TGCAGCGTGCCCGGGACAGGGGACTACGAGCAGTACTTC. Its translation is CSVPGTGDYEQYF.

This clonotype appeared many times. This chain joins TRBV7-2 and TRBJ1-5; the match to TRBD1 covers 7 bases. After removal of 5 bases from V and 8 bases from J, the junction contained 12 bases not matched to a gene. The V gene's germline CDR1 is SGHTA and CDR2 FQGNSA. The length of the CDR3 is 15 residues. CDR3 region: CASSVDRLGTEPQHF. The CDR3 region has the DNA TGTGCCAGCAGCGTGGACAGGCTGGGGACTGAGCCCCAGCATTTT.

This clonotype was detected many times. The rearrangement uses TRBV14 and TRBJ1-2, with 10 positions matching TRBD1. V shed 3 bases, J shed 7 bases, and the junction held 8 bases outside the gene matches. The CDR3 has 15 amino acids. CDR1 is SGHDN and CDR2 is FVKESK in the germline V gene. The CDR3 region is CASSHVGQGKFGYTF. In DNA form, the CDR3 reads TGTGCCAGCAGCCATGTGGGACAGGGGAAATTTGGCTACACCTTC.

This clonotype was recorded at least ten times. This chain links TRBV28 with TRBJ2-4; perhaps D is TRBD1 or TRBD2 (5 bases each). Germline V gene sequence: CDR1 MDHEN, CDR2 SYDVKM. This CDR3 region has 19 residues. Trimming cost V 6 bases and J 1 base, with 25 bases left between them. DNA for the CDR3: TGTGCCAGCAGCCTTCACCGGGACCGGGAACGTAGGGCCAAAAACATTCAGTACTTC. This translates into CASSLHRDRERRAKNIQYF.

The table lists this clonotype with a few counts. The J gene is TRBJ1-3, the V gene TRBV6-9, with TRBD1 as a possible D gene (5 bases). The CDR3 consists of 15 residues. V lost 6 bases to trimming and J lost 0 bases, with 12 bases between them. The germline V gene encodes CDR1 MNHGY and CDR2 SVAAGI. CDR3 coding DNA: TGTGCCAGCAGCTCTGACAGACTCTCTGGAAACACCATATATTTT. Its translation: CASSSDRLSGNTIYF.

This clonotype was seen many times. This rearrangement joins TRBV20-1 to TRBJ1-6, with TRBD1 as a possible D gene (5 bases). The V gene's germline CDR1 is DFQATT and CDR2 SNEGSKA (reference sequence). This CDR3 is built from 19 residues. Trimming shortened V by 6 bases and J by 0 bases, and 24 bases separated the two germline ends. The CDR3 sequence is CSARRGTGGSSSYNSPLHF. DNA for the CDR3: TGCAGTGCCCGGAGGGGTACAGGTGGATCAAGCTCCTATAATTCACCCCTCCACTTT.

In its sample, this clonotype was seen many times. This chain uses TRBV29-1 with TRBJ2-3, with D hard to call. V dropped 0 bases and J dropped 6 bases, with 7 bases sitting between them. Germline CDR1 and CDR2: SQVTM and ANQGSEA. This CDR3 contains 12 residues. The CDR3 bases are TGCAGCGTTGAAGAGGGTGGGGATACGCAGTATTTT. Its translation: CSVEEGGDTQYF.

This clonotype was seen at least ten times. The rearrangement links TRBV10-3 to TRBJ2-3; the D is unclear. From germline, CDR1 is ENHRY and CDR2 SYGVKD. The CDR3 contains 16 residues. Between the trimmed V and J ends, which lost 0 bases and 2 bases, there was a span of 12 bases. CDR3 protein: CAISESGSLDTDTQYF. For the CDR3, the DNA is TGTGCCATCAGTGAGTCGGGCAGTCTTGACACAGATACGCAGTATTTT.

This clonotype was detected many times. The chain is built from TRBV7-6 and TRBJ1-1; the D is unclear. The V and J ends lost 0 bases and 5 bases respectively, with 13 bases between them. CDR3 length equals 15 residues. Germline V gene lookup returns CDR1 SGHVS and CDR2 FNYEAQ. CDR3 sequence reads: CASSLASEMGTEAFF. CDR3 coding DNA: TGTGCCAGCAGCTTAGCAAGCGAGATGGGGACTGAAGCTTTCTTT.

At least ten counts were recorded for this clonotype. The genes are TRBV20-1 and TRBJ1-2; D gene uncertain. The CDR3 is 12 amino acids. Trimming took 5 bases from V and 0 from J, leaving 7 bases between them. Germline V lookup: CDR1 DFQATT, CDR2 SNEGSKA (reference sequence). CDR3: CSASLANYGYTF. Here the CDR3 DNA reads TGCAGTGCTTCATTAGCTAACTATGGCTACACCTTC.

This clonotype was picked up many times. This sequence joins TRBV20-1 and TRBJ2-5; D tentatively fits TRBD1 or TRBD2 (5 bases each). Germline V gene data show CDR1 as DFQATT and CDR2 as SNEGSKA (reference sequence). The germline V and J ends were trimmed by 7 bases and 0 bases, with 18 bases remaining between them. The CDR3 contains 15 residues. The DNA of the CDR3 is TGCAGTGTCACCTTCGGGACGGTGAACCAAGAGACCCAGTACTTC. Encoded protein: CSVTFGTVNQETQYF.

This clonotype came up many times. CDR3 in DNA: TGTGCCAGCGAAAGCAGCAGGGACGGCAATCAGCCCCAGCATTTT. This gives the protein CASESSRDGNQPQHF. The rearrangement uses TRBV2 and TRBJ1-5; weak D call: TRBD1 (5 bases). The V gene lost 8 bases and the J gene lost 2 bases, with 16 bases spanning the gap. Per germline, CDR1 SNHLY and CDR2 FYNNEI. This CDR3 spans 15 amino acids.

This clonotype came up many times. V usage is TRBV20-1 and J usage is TRBJ2-1, with 13 positions matching TRBD2. With 1 base clipped from V and 3 bases from J, the junction kept 9 bases outside the gene matches. Germline CDR1 and CDR2: DFQATT and SNEGSKA (reference sequence). The CDR3 runs to 18 residues. The CDR3 coding sequence is TGCAGTGCTAGAGCCCTAACTAGCGGGGGGGCAGTCTACAATGAGCAGTTCTTC. Translating it yields CSARALTSGGAVYNEQFF.

This clonotype was seen at least ten times. The chain carries TRBV20-1 and TRBJ1-5; TRBD1 agrees at 9 bases. From germline, CDR1 is DFQATT and CDR2 SNEGSKA (reference sequence). This CDR3 contains 19 residues. Trimming removed 3 bases from V and 0 bases from J; junction bases left unmatched: 15. In nucleotides, the CDR3 is TGCAGTGCTAGGCTTCCGGGACAGGGTGGTACTTATAGCAATCAGCCCCAGCATTTT. This codes for CSARLPGQGGTYSNQPQHF.

This clonotype came up many times. The genes are TRBV20-1 and TRBJ2-1; 10 bases map to TRBD2. The CDR3 contains 15 residues. The J segment lost 8 bases and the V segment lost 5 bases, leaving 12 bases of the junction unmatched. CDR1 is DFQATT and CDR2 is SNEGSKA in the germline V gene (reference sequence). The CDR3: CSAGTQRGGFDEQFF. CDR3 nucleotides: TGCAGTGCTGGGACCCAGCGGGGGGGGTTCGATGAGCAGTTCTTC.